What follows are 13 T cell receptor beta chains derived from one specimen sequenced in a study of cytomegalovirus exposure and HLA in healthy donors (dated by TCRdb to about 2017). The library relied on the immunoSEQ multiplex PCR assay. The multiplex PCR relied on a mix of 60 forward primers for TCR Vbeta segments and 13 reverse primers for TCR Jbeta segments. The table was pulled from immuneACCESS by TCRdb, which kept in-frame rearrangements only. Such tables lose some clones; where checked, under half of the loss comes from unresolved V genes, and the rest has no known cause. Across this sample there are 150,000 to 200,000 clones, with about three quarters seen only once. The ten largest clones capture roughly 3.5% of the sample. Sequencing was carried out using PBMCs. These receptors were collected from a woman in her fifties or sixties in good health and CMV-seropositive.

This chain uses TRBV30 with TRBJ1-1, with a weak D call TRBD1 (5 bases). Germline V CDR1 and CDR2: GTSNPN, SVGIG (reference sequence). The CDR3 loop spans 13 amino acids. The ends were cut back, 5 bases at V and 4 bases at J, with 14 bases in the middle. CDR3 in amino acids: CAWDRQMSTEAFF. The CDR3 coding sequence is TGTGCCTGGGATCGACAGATGAGCACTGAAGCTTTCTTT.

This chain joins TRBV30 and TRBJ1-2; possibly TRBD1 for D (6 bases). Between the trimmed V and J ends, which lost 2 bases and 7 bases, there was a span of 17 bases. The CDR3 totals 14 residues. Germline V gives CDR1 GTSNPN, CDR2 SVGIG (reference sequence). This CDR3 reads CAWSRGRGRRGYTF. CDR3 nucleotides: TGTGCCTGGAGTAGGGGCAGGGGACGTCGTGGCTACACCTTC.

The CDR3 here is CASSQDQEDLSGNTIYF. The CDR3 nucleotides read TGCGCCAGCAGCCAAGATCAGGAGGACCTCTCTGGAAACACCATATATTTT. This chain joins TRBV4-1 and TRBJ1-3; D ambiguous. Deletions cut 0 bases from V and 0 bases from J, with 12 bases between. Germline CDR1 MGHRA, CDR2 YSYEKL. The CDR3 runs 17 residues.

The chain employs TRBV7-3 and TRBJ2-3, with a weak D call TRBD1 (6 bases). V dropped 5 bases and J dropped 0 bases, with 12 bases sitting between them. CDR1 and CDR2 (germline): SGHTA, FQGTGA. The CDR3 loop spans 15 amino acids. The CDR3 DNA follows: TGTGCCAGCAGCCAGGGGTACACTAGCACAGATACGCAGTATTTT. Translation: CASSQGYTSTDTQYF.

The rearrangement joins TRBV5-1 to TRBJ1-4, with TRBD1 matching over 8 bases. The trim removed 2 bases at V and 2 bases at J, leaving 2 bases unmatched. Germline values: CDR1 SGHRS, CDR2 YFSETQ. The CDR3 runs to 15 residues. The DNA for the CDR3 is TGCGCCAGCAGCTTCCAGGGGGCTACTAATGAAAAACTGTTTTTT. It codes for CASSFQGATNEKLFF.

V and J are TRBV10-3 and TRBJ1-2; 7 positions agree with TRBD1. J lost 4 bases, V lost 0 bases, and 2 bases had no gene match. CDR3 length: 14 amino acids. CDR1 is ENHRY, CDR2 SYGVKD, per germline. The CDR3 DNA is TGTGCCATCAGTGAGTCGGGGGACAGCTATGGCTACACCTTC. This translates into CAISESGDSYGYTF.

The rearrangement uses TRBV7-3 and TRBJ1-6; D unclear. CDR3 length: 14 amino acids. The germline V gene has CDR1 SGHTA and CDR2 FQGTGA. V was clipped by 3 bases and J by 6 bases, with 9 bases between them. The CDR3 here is CASSFSRANSPLHF. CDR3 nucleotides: TGTGCCAGCAGCTTTTCGCGGGCTAATTCACCCCTCCACTTT.

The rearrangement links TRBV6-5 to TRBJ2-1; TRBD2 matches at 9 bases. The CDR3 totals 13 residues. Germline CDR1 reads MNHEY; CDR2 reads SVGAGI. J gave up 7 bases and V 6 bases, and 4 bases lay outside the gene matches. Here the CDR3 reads CASRSSGRNEQFF. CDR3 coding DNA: TGTGCCAGCAGATCGAGCGGGAGGAATGAGCAGTTCTTC.

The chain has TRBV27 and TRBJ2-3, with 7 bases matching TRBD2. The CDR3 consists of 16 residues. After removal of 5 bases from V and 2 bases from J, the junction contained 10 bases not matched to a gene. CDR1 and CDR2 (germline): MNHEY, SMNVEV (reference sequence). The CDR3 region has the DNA TGTGCCAGCAGTCCGAGGCGGCGGGAGCCCACAGATACGCAGTATTTT. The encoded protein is CASSPRRREPTDTQYF.

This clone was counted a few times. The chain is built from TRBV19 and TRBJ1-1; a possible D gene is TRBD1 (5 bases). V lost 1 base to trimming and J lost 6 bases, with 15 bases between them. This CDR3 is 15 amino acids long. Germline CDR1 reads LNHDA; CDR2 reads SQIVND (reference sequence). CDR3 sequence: CASSIGTGLAAEAFF. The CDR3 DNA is TGTGCCAGTAGTATAGGAACAGGCCTGGCGGCTGAAGCTTTCTTT.

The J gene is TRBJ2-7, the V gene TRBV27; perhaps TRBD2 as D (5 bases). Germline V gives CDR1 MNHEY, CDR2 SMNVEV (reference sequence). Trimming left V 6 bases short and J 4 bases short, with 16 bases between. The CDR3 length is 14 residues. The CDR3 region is CASSTGIALYEQYF. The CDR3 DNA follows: TGTGCCAGCAGCACCGGGATAGCTCTTTACGAGCAGTACTTC.

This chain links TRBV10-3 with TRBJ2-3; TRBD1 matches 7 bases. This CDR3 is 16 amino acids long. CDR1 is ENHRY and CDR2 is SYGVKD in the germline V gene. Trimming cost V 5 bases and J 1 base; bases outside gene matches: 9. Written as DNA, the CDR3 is TGTGCCATCAGTTACCCACAGGGGACGGGCACAGATACGCAGTATTTT. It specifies CAISYPQGTGTDTQYF.

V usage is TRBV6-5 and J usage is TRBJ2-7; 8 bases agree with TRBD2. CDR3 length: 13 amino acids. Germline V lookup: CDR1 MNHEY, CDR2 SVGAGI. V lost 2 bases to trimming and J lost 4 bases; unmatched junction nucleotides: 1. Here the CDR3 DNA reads TGTGCCAGCAGTTACGCTAGCGGGTACGAGCAGTACTTC. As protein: CASSYASGYEQYF.